The rows below give T cell receptor beta chains drawn from one sample of a study of post-analysis software for immune sequencing data. Each CDR3 protein is one row after TCRdb ran MiXCR on the PCR reads. The sample records about 540,000 distinct CDR3 sequences, roughly 34% being singletons. Sequencing used blood. Receptor source: a girl aged 2 to 17 with multiple sclerosis. CDR3s include the opening cysteine and the closing phenylalanine or tryptophan. Each record gives: CDR3 DNA, CDR3 protein, D gene, CDR3 length, V gene, J gene, clone size. The D gene is left open where the match is weak. A row's size may be missing; if present it is once, few, many or a size class.

cdr3_nt: TGTGCCAGCAGCCAAGATGGGCTAGCGGGGGGGACAGTGGACCCAGATACGCAGTATTTT; cdr3_aa: CASSQDGLAGGTVDPDTQYF; d_call: TRBD2; cdr3_length: 20; v_call: TRBV3-1; j_call: TRBJ2-3; clone_size: -
cdr3_nt: TGTGCCAGCAGTTACGGGACAGGGAGGGCTGAAGCTTTCTTT; cdr3_aa: CASSYGTGRAEAFF; d_call: TRBD1; cdr3_length: 14; v_call: TRBV6-5; j_call: TRBJ1-1; clone_size: -
cdr3_nt: TGCGCCAGCAGCCCGGGACAGCTTAACAATGAGCAGTTCTTC; cdr3_aa: CASSPGQLNNEQFF; d_call: TRBD1; cdr3_length: 14; v_call: TRBV5-1; j_call: TRBJ2-1; clone_size: -
cdr3_nt: TGTGCCAGCAGCCCCACCGGGACTAGCGGGGGGAATGAGCAGTTCTTC; cdr3_aa: CASSPTGTSGGNEQFF; d_call: TRBD2; cdr3_length: 16; v_call: TRBV7-2; j_call: TRBJ2-1; clone_size: many
cdr3_nt: TGTGCCAGCAGCCAAGATCCAGGGACGTTTTGGAGTAGCACAGATACGCAGTATTTT; cdr3_aa: CASSQDPGTFWSSTDTQYF; d_call: -; cdr3_length: 19; v_call: TRBV14; j_call: TRBJ2-3; clone_size: -
cdr3_nt: TGCAGTGCTAGCCTGGTCAACTATGGCTACACCTTC; cdr3_aa: CSASLVNYGYTF; d_call: -; cdr3_length: 12; v_call: TRBV20-1; j_call: TRBJ1-2; clone_size: few
cdr3_nt: TGTGCCACCAGCAGAGGACAGGGGAGTGAGCAGTTCTTC; cdr3_aa: CATSRGQGSEQFF; d_call: TRBD1; cdr3_length: 13; v_call: TRBV15; j_call: TRBJ2-1; clone_size: -
cdr3_nt: TGTGCCAGCAGCTTCTTGGGCACTAAAGAGACCCAGTACTTC; cdr3_aa: CASSFLGTKETQYF; d_call: -; cdr3_length: 14; v_call: TRBV11-1; j_call: TRBJ2-5; clone_size: -
cdr3_nt: TGCAGTGCCGTGGGCAGCGGGGGCCAAGAGACCCAGTACTTC; cdr3_aa: CSAVGSGGQETQYF; d_call: TRBD2; cdr3_length: 14; v_call: TRBV20-1; j_call: TRBJ2-5; clone_size: -
cdr3_nt: TGTGCCAGCAGCTTAGCGCGGAAAAATGGCTACACCTTC; cdr3_aa: CASSLARKNGYTF; d_call: -; cdr3_length: 13; v_call: TRBV7-2; j_call: TRBJ1-2; clone_size: -
cdr3_nt: TGCGCCAGCAGCTTGGGGCTAGCCGATTACTACGAGCAGTACTTC; cdr3_aa: CASSLGLADYYEQYF; d_call: -; cdr3_length: 15; v_call: TRBV5-1; j_call: TRBJ2-7; clone_size: few
cdr3_nt: TGCAGCGTCGTCACCGGGACAGGGTACGAGACCCAGTACTTC; cdr3_aa: CSVVTGTGYETQYF; d_call: TRBD1; cdr3_length: 14; v_call: TRBV29-1; j_call: TRBJ2-5; clone_size: few
cdr3_nt: TGCGCCAGCAGCTTGGCCTTGGGTAACTATGGCTACACCTTC; cdr3_aa: CASSLALGNYGYTF; d_call: -; cdr3_length: 14; v_call: TRBV5-1; j_call: TRBJ1-2; clone_size: -
cdr3_nt: TGCGCCAGCAGGGAGGGGGCGGATGAAAAACTGTTTTTT; cdr3_aa: CASREGADEKLFF; d_call: TRBD1; cdr3_length: 13; v_call: TRBV5-1; j_call: TRBJ1-4; clone_size: -
cdr3_nt: TGTGCCAGCAGTCTCACTCCCGGACAGGGCTACAATGAGCAGTTCTTC; cdr3_aa: CASSLTPGQGYNEQFF; d_call: TRBD1; cdr3_length: 16; v_call: TRBV11-2; j_call: TRBJ2-1; clone_size: -
cdr3_nt: TGCAGCGCTGGGGCAACAGGGAGCTTAAACATTCAGTACTTC; cdr3_aa: CSAGATGSLNIQYF; d_call: -; cdr3_length: 14; v_call: TRBV29-1; j_call: TRBJ2-4; clone_size: -
cdr3_nt: TGTGCCAGCACTTTGGGAGGGGGAGAGACCCAGTACTTC; cdr3_aa: CASTLGGGETQYF; d_call: -; cdr3_length: 13; v_call: TRBV12-3/TRBV12-4; j_call: TRBJ2-5; clone_size: -
cdr3_nt: TGCGCCAGCAGCTCGCGACCTTACCCTAGCACAGATACGCAGTATTTT; cdr3_aa: CASSSRPYPSTDTQYF; d_call: -; cdr3_length: 16; v_call: TRBV5-1; j_call: TRBJ2-3; clone_size: few
cdr3_nt: TGTGCCAGCAACCGTTTGGGGGAGGAGACCCAGTACTTC; cdr3_aa: CASNRLGEETQYF; d_call: -; cdr3_length: 13; v_call: TRBV14; j_call: TRBJ2-5; clone_size: -
cdr3_nt: TGCGCCAGCAGCTTCGACGGAAACAATCAGCCCCAGCATTTT; cdr3_aa: CASSFDGNNQPQHF; d_call: -; cdr3_length: 14; v_call: TRBV5-1; j_call: TRBJ1-5; clone_size: -
cdr3_nt: TGTGCCAGCAGCTCCCCGAGTGGGGAAGGAACTACTAACTATGGCTACACCTTC; cdr3_aa: CASSSPSGEGTTNYGYTF; d_call: -; cdr3_length: 18; v_call: TRBV7-9; j_call: TRBJ1-2; clone_size: few
cdr3_nt: TGTGCCATAACAGGGGGGGTCGGGGAGACCCAGTACTTC; cdr3_aa: CAITGGVGETQYF; d_call: -; cdr3_length: 13; v_call: TRBV3-1; j_call: TRBJ2-5; clone_size: -
cdr3_nt: TGTGCCAGCAGCTTAGTGGAGGGGGCAGGGGAGCAGTACTTC; cdr3_aa: CASSLVEGAGEQYF; d_call: -; cdr3_length: 14; v_call: TRBV7-9; j_call: TRBJ2-7; clone_size: -
cdr3_nt: TGTGCCAGCTCATCCGGGTTCCGGGGCACAACGACTAACTATGGCTACACCTTC; cdr3_aa: CASSSGFRGTTTNYGYTF; d_call: -; cdr3_length: 18; v_call: TRBV6-1; j_call: TRBJ1-2; clone_size: many
cdr3_nt: TGTGCCAGCAGCTTAGCATCTTGGGCCGGGCGACTGTTTTTT; cdr3_aa: CASSLASWAGRLFF; d_call: -; cdr3_length: 14; v_call: TRBV11-2; j_call: TRBJ1-4; clone_size: -
cdr3_nt: TGTGCCAGCAGCCAGGGGTGGACCGGGGAGCTGTTTTTT; cdr3_aa: CASSQGWTGELFF; d_call: -; cdr3_length: 13; v_call: TRBV14; j_call: TRBJ2-2; clone_size: few
cdr3_nt: TGTGCCAGCAGCTTAGGACTAGCGGTGGGACAGACCCAGTACTTC; cdr3_aa: CASSLGLAVGQTQYF; d_call: TRBD2; cdr3_length: 15; v_call: TRBV7-2; j_call: TRBJ2-5; clone_size: -
cdr3_nt: TGTGCCAGCAGTACGAACAATGAGCAGTTCTTC; cdr3_aa: CASSTNNEQFF; d_call: -; cdr3_length: 11; v_call: TRBV6-6; j_call: TRBJ2-1; clone_size: many